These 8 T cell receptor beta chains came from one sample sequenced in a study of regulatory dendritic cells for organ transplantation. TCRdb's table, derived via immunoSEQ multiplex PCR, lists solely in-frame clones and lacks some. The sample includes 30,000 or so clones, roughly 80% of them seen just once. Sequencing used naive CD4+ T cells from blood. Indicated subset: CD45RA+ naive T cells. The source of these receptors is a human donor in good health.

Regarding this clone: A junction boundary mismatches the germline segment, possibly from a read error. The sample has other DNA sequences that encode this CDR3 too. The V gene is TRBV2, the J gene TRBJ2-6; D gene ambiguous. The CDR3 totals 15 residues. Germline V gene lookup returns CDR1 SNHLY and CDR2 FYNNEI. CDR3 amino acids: CASRPTVSGANVLTF. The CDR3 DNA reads TGTGCCAGCAGACCAACAGTCTCTGGAGCCAACGTCCTGACTTTC.

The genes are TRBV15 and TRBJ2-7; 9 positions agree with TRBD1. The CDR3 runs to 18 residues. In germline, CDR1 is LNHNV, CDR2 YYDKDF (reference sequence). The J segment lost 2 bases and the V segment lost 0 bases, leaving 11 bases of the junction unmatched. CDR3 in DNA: TGTGCCACCAGCAGAGATGGAGGACAGGGGCATAATCCCTACGAGCAGTACTTC. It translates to CATSRDGGQGHNPYEQYF.

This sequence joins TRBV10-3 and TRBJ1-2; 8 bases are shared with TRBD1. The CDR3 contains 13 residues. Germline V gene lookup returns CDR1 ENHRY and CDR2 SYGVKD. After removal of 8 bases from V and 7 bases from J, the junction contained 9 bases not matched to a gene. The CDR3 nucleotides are TGTGCCATCTCCGCAGGGGGCGAAAGTGGCTACACCTTC. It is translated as CAISAGGESGYTF.

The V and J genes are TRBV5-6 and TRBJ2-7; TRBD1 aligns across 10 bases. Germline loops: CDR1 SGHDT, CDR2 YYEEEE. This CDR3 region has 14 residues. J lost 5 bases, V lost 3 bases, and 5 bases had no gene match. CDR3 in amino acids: CASSSRDRGHEQYF. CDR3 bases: TGTGCCAGCAGCTCCCGGGACAGGGGACACGAGCAGTACTTC.

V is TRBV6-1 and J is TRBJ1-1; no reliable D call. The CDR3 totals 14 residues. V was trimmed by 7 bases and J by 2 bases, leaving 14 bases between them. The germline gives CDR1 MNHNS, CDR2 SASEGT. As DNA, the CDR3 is TGTGCCAGCACCGAGGGAGGGAGTAACACTGAAGCTTTCTTT. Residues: CASTEGGSNTEAFF.

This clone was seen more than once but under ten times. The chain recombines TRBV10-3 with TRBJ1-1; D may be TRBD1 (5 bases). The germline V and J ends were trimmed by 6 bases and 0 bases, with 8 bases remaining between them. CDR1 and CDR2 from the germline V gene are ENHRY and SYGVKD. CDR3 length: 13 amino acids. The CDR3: CAISGHMNTEAFF. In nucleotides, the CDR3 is TGTGCCATCAGCGGACACATGAACACTGAAGCTTTCTTT.

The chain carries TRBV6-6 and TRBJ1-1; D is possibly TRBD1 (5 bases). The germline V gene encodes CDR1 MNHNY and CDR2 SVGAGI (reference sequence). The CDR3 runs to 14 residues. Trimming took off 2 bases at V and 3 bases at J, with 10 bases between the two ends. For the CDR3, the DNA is TGTGCCAGCAGTTACCCAGGGTTACACACTGAAGCTTTCTTT. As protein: CASSYPGLHTEAFF.

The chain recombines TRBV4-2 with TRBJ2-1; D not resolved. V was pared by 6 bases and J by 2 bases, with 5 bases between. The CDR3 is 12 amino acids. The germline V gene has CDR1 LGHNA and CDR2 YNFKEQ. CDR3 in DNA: TGTGCCAGCAGTGCAGCCTACAATGAGCAGTTCTTC. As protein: CASSAAYNEQFF.